Below, 26 T cell receptor beta chains from the same sample are listed, as sequenced in a study of STAT3 mutations in large granular lymphocyte leukemia. General study results and limits: Every T-LGLL patient had at least one immunodominant TCRbeta clonotype.

Method: immunoSEQ multiplex PCR; TCRdb's copy keeps in-frame clones and lacks some. The sample includes approximately 29,000 clones, 75% to 90% of them seen just once. Their cognate antigens are unknown. The sample consisted of peripheral blood mononuclear cells. Every receptor here comes from a man aged 55-75 years with T-cell large granular lymphocyte leukemia. Some clones in this sample may be carry-over from other donors' samples.

The chain has TRBV7-9 and TRBJ2-7; D unresolved. V shed 3 bases and J shed 0 bases, with 12 bases lying between them. CDR3 length: 15 residues. Germline V gene lookup returns CDR1 SEHNR and CDR2 FQNEAQ (reference sequence). The CDR3 sequence is CASSFAGPSSYEQYF. CDR3 DNA sequence: TGTGCCAGCAGCTTTGCAGGACCGAGCTCCTACGAGCAGTACTTC.

V gene TRBV2 combines with J gene TRBJ1-6; D gene unclear. Between the trimmed V and J ends, which lost 6 bases and 10 bases, there was a span of 19 bases. The CDR3 totals 15 residues. Germline V CDR1 and CDR2: SNHLY, FYNNEI. In DNA, the CDR3 is TGTGCCAGCAGCAGCGTGGCCCGCAAGGGATCACCCCTCCACTTT. Its translation: CASSSVARKGSPLHF.

The V gene is TRBV28, the J gene TRBJ2-3; 10 bases agree with TRBD2. CDR1 and CDR2 from the germline V gene are MDHEN and SYDVKM. J gave up 5 bases and V 5 bases, and 10 bases lay outside the gene matches. This CDR3 has 16 amino acids. Here the CDR3 DNA reads TGTGCCAGCAGTCCCCGCACTAGCGGGGCCCGAGATACGCAGTATTTT. Residues: CASSPRTSGARDTQYF. The complete variable domain, with remaining parts taken from reference TRBV28 and TRBJ2-3, reads DVKVTQSSRYLVKRTGEKVFLECVQDMDHENMFWYRQDPGLGLRLIYFSYDVKMKEKGDIPEGYSVSREKKERFSLILESASTNQTSMYLCASSPRTSGARDTQYFGPGTRLTVL.

The V gene is TRBV19, the J gene TRBJ2-1, with no clear D. Germline CDR1 is LNHDA and CDR2 is SQIVND (reference sequence). V lost 5 bases and J 4 bases, leaving 9 bases between the germline ends. This CDR3 region has 13 residues. As DNA, the CDR3 is TGTGCCAGTAGTGTAAGAGGATACAATGAGCAGTTCTTC. This encodes CASSVRGYNEQFF.

The V and J genes are TRBV30 and TRBJ1-3, with D perhaps matching TRBD1 (6 bases). There are 16 residues in the CDR3. With 0 bases removed from V and 0 bases from J, the gap between germline ends came to 12 bases. Germline V lookup: CDR1 GTSNPN, CDR2 SVGIG (reference sequence). The CDR3 DNA reads as TGTGCCTGGAGTGTAAGTGGGACAAACTCTGGAAACACCATATATTTT. Translating gives CAWSVSGTNSGNTIYF.

V gene TRBV14 combines with J gene TRBJ2-1; 8 bases are shared with TRBD2. Germline-derived CDR1 and CDR2 are SGHDN and FVKESK. The CDR3 has 17 residues. The V gene end was trimmed by 2 bases and the J gene end by 4 bases; junction bases not matched to a gene: 10. The CDR3 sequence: CASSQTRGSGGYNEQFF. The CDR3 nucleotides are TGTGCCAGCAGCCAAACTAGGGGGAGCGGGGGTTACAATGAGCAGTTCTTC.

The chain joins TRBV7-2 to TRBJ2-5; D not resolved. V was pared by 1 base and J by 1 base, with 7 bases between. Germline V CDR1 and CDR2: SGHTA, FQGNSA. The CDR3 spans 14 residues. CDR3 residues: CASSLGGSQETQYF. The CDR3 nucleotides are TGTGCCAGCAGCTTAGGAGGTTCCCAAGAGACCCAGTACTTC.

This clone was seen only once. The gene calls are TRBV14 and TRBJ2-3, with TRBD1 matching 8 bases. V gave up 4 bases and J gave up 2 bases; unmatched junction bases: 5. This CDR3 is 15 amino acids long. The germline V gene has CDR1 SGHDN and CDR2 FVKESK. Written as DNA, the CDR3 is TGTGCCAGCAGCCTACGGACAGGGTCCACAGATACGCAGTATTTT. It specifies CASSLRTGSTDTQYF.

The rearrangement links TRBV30 to TRBJ2-7, with D unclear. V was trimmed by 2 bases and J by 0 bases, leaving 11 bases between them. In germline, CDR1 is GTSNPN, CDR2 SVGIG (reference sequence). The CDR3 is made up of 14 amino acids. CDR3 sequence: CAWSIDLLSYEQYF. The DNA of the CDR3 is TGTGCCTGGAGTATCGACTTACTCTCCTACGAGCAGTACTTC.

The chain couples TRBV5-6 to TRBJ1-5; D remains unclear. V was cut by 4 bases and J by 0 bases, with 8 bases left in between. Germline CDR1 reads SGHDT; CDR2 reads YYEEEE. The CDR3 consists of 14 residues. CDR3 in amino acids: CASSQLASNQPQHF. Written as DNA, the CDR3 is TGTGCCAGCAGCCAGTTGGCTAGCAATCAGCCCCAGCATTTT.

V and J are TRBV30 and TRBJ2-3, with unresolved D. The CDR3 extends over 12 amino acids. The V and J ends lost 0 bases and 2 bases respectively, with 3 bases between them. CDR1 is GTSNPN and CDR2 is SVGIG in the germline V gene (reference sequence). The CDR3 DNA sequence: TGTGCCTGGAGTGTATCCACAGATACGCAGTATTTT. Translation: CAWSVSTDTQYF.

V is TRBV7-9 and J is TRBJ2-7, with 8 bases matching TRBD1. From germline, CDR1 is SEHNR and CDR2 FQNEAQ (reference sequence). This CDR3 is 12 amino acids long. The V gene end was trimmed by 4 bases and the J gene end by 5 bases; junction bases not matched to a gene: 1. The CDR3 DNA is TGTGCCAGCAGCTACAGGGGGGACGAGCAGTACTTC. Its protein is CASSYRGDEQYF.

This sequence joins TRBV5-1 and TRBJ2-7; 10 bases are shared with TRBD1. V lost 3 bases to trimming and J lost 7 bases; unmatched junction nucleotides: 16. Germline V gene lookup returns CDR1 SGHRS and CDR2 YFSETQ. The CDR3 is 17 residues long. CDR3 in amino acids: CASSYFTGTGVPAEQYF. The CDR3 DNA reads as TGCGCCAGCAGCTATTTCACCGGGACAGGGGTACCGGCGGAGCAGTACTTC. The full variable domain, with the rest looked up from reference TRBV5-1 and TRBJ2-7, is KAGVTQTPRYLIKTRGQQVTLSCSPISGHRSVSWYQQTPGQGLQFLFEYFSETQRNKGNFPGRFSGRQFSNSRSEMNVSTLELGDSALYLCASSYFTGTGVPAEQYFGPGTRLTVT.

The chain is built from TRBV19 and TRBJ1-6, with D perhaps TRBD1 (5 bases). The CDR3 sequence is 16 residues long. The V end lost 4 bases, the J end lost 8 bases, and 18 bases lay between the germline ends. Germline CDR1 and CDR2: LNHDA and SQIVND (reference sequence). CDR3 in amino acids: CASSTPRGQGHSPLHF. The CDR3 DNA follows: TGTGCCAGTAGTACTCCGCGAGGCCAGGGTCATTCACCCCTCCACTTT. Filled out from reference TRBV19 and TRBJ1-6, the complete variable domain reads DGGITQSPKYLFRKEGQNVTLSCEQNLNHDAMYWYRQDPGQGLRLIYYSQIVNDFQKGDIAEGYSVSREKKESFPLTVTSAQKNPTAFYLCASSTPRGQGHSPLHFGNGTRLTVT.

The genes are TRBV10-3 and TRBJ2-6, with D possibly TRBD2 on 6 matching bases. The CDR3 is 15 amino acids. The germline CDR1 and CDR2 sequences are ENHRY and SYGVKD. V lost 8 bases, J lost 0 bases, and 11 bases lay in between. Here the CDR3 reads CAIGRENSGANVLTF. In DNA form, the CDR3 reads TGTGCCATCGGCCGGGAGAACTCTGGGGCCAACGTCCTGACTTTC.

The chain employs TRBV5-1 and TRBJ2-3, with 9 positions matching TRBD2. Trimming removed 6 bases from V and 4 bases from J; junction bases left unmatched: 15. The germline V gene encodes CDR1 SGHRS and CDR2 YFSETQ. The CDR3 sequence is 17 residues long. For the CDR3, the DNA is TGCGCCAGCACTAACGGGGTGGTAGCGGGAGTGGCAGATACGCAGTATTTT. It specifies CASTNGVVAGVADTQYF. The full variable domain, with the rest looked up from reference TRBV5-1 and TRBJ2-3, is KAGVTQTPRYLIKTRGQQVTLSCSPISGHRSVSWYQQTPGQGLQFLFEYFSETQRNKGNFPGRFSGRQFSNSRSEMNVSTLELGDSALYLCASTNGVVAGVADTQYFGPGTRLTVL.

This clone was found a few times. V gene TRBV5-1 combines with J gene TRBJ1-2, with 10 positions matching TRBD1. Looked up from germline, CDR1 is SGHRS and CDR2 is YFSETQ. This CDR3 region has 16 residues. The V segment lost 4 bases and the J segment 7 bases; nucleotides outside the gene matches: 13. DNA for the CDR3: TGCGCCAGCAGCATCGGGCAACCGGACAGGGGGGGTGGCTACACCTTC. Encoded protein: CASSIGQPDRGGGYTF.

J is TRBJ2-7 and V is TRBV18; 8 nucleotides line up with TRBD2. The CDR3 runs 18 residues. V was clipped by 3 bases and J by 3 bases; unmatched bases: 16. Germline values: CDR1 KGHSH, CDR2 LQKENI. This chain's CDR3 is CASSPRLLELAENYEQYF. For the CDR3, the DNA is TGTGCCAGCTCACCGCGCCTTCTCGAACTAGCGGAAAACTACGAGCAGTACTTC.

CDR3 coding DNA: TGTGCTAGTGGTCGGGGCGCCCGATTGGATACGCAGTATTTT. It encodes CASGRGARLDTQYF. The V gene is TRBV12-5, the J gene TRBJ2-3; D is perhaps TRBD1 or TRBD2 (5 bases each). The ends were cut back, 5 bases at V and 6 bases at J, with 15 bases in the middle. The CDR3 length is 14 residues. CDR1 and CDR2 from the germline V gene are LGHNT and FRNRAP.

CDR3 region: CASRASRDWLSEQFF. As DNA, the CDR3 is TGTGCCAGCAGGGCGAGCCGGGACTGGCTTAGTGAGCAGTTCTTC. The chain combines TRBV7-9 with TRBJ2-1; possibly TRBD2 for D (6 bases). Germline loops: CDR1 SEHNR, CDR2 FQNEAQ (reference sequence). V lost 6 bases and J 9 bases, leaving 21 bases between the germline ends. This CDR3 is 15 amino acids long.

This rearrangement joins TRBV6-5 to TRBJ2-5; the match to TRBD1 covers 7 bases. Germline CDR1 reads MNHEY; CDR2 reads SVGAGI. The CDR3 is 11 amino acids. V lost 7 bases to trimming and J lost 12 bases; unmatched junction nucleotides: 8. Here the CDR3 reads CASTRGTEKYF. The CDR3 nucleotides read TGTGCCAGCACTAGGGGGACAGAAAAGTACTTC.

This chain uses TRBV27 with TRBJ2-4; TRBD1 is a possible D gene (6 bases). V lost 5 bases to trimming and J lost 6 bases, with 14 bases between them. This CDR3 has 14 amino acids. CDR1 and CDR2 (germline): MNHEY, SMNVEV (reference sequence). In DNA form, the CDR3 reads TGTGCCAGCAGTATCCGACAGGATGGAAACATTCAGTACTTC. Protein: CASSIRQDGNIQYF.

The chain joins TRBV6-5 to TRBJ2-7, with 10 bases identical to TRBD1. V lost 0 bases and J lost 4; bases outside the gene matches: 3. This CDR3 has 15 residues. The germline V gene encodes CDR1 MNHEY and CDR2 SVGAGI. The CDR3 coding sequence is TGTGCCAGCAGTTACTCCGGGACAGGGGAATACGAGCAGTACTTC. Protein product: CASSYSGTGEYEQYF.

The chain combines TRBV5-1 with TRBJ2-3; D unclear. CDR1 is SGHRS, CDR2 YFSETQ, per germline. V was cut by 4 bases and J by 5 bases, with 20 bases left in between. The CDR3 extends over 16 amino acids. CDR3 protein: CASSPAQPLFGDTQYF. The CDR3 DNA follows: TGCGCCAGCAGCCCTGCCCAGCCACTCTTCGGAGATACGCAGTATTTT.

The V gene is TRBV27, the J gene TRBJ2-7; 7 bases are a match to TRBD2. J gave up 7 bases and V 3 bases, and 6 bases lay outside the gene matches. Germline V CDR1 and CDR2: MNHEY, SMNVEV (reference sequence). The CDR3 runs 13 residues. The CDR3 DNA sequence: TGTGCCAGCAGTTTGAATTCCGGGGGGGAGCAGTACTTC. Protein: CASSLNSGGEQYF.

V gene TRBV30 combines with J gene TRBJ1-1; D unclear. Between the trimmed V and J ends, which lost 4 bases and 5 bases, there was a span of 8 bases. Germline CDR1 and CDR2: GTSNPN and SVGIG (reference sequence). The CDR3 consists of 11 residues. CDR3 DNA sequence: TGTGCCTGGACCGAAAGGACTGAAGCTTTCTTT. This translates into CAWTERTEAFF. The full variable domain, completed using reference TRBV30 and TRBJ1-1, is SQTIHQWPATLVQPVGSPLSLECTVEGTSNPNLYWYRQAAGRGLQLLFYSVGIGQISSEVPQNLSASRPQDRQFILSSKKLLLSDSGFYLCAWTERTEAFFGQGTRLTVV.